The 21 T cell receptor beta chains presented below share a single source sample, sequenced in a study of OX40 agonist ivuxolimab in advanced cancers. Produced via immunoSEQ multiplex PCR; TCRdb's table is partial and in-frame only. The sample includes some 80,000 clones, around 89% of them seen just once. The sample consisted of CD4+ or CD8+ T cells sorted from blood, taken in a trial of the OX40 agonist ivuxolimab. The receptors derive from an adult with an advanced solid tumor such as melanoma, head and neck, liver or kidney cancer.

The V and J genes are TRBV2 and TRBJ2-6, with D perhaps matching TRBD2 (6 bases). The CDR3 is made up of 16 amino acids. V was trimmed by 6 bases and J by 4 bases, leaving 16 bases between them. The germline gives CDR1 SNHLY, CDR2 FYNNEI. CDR3 protein: CASSYLGGEGANVLTF. DNA of the CDR3: TGTGCCAGCAGCTACCTCGGGGGTGAAGGGGCCAACGTCCTGACTTTC. The whole variable domain, filled in from reference TRBV2 and TRBJ2-6, reads EPEVTQTPSHQVTQMGQEVILRCVPISNHLYFYWYRQILGQKVEFLVSFYNNEISEKSEIFDDQFSVERPDGSNFTLKIRSTKLEDSAMYFCASSYLGGEGANVLTFGAGSRLTVL.

V is TRBV19 and J is TRBJ2-7; 14 bases are shared with TRBD2. V trimming: 5 bases; J trimming: 10 bases; junction bases outside the gene matches: 16. The CDR3 sequence is 17 residues long. Germline lookup yields CDR1 LNHDA and CDR2 SQIVND (reference sequence). The CDR3 coding sequence is TGTGCCAGTAGTCCTCGACTAGCGGGAGGGCTTGACGTACATCAGTACTTC. Its protein is CASSPRLAGGLDVHQYF.

The chain has TRBV5-1 and TRBJ2-7; D might be TRBD1 (6 bases). CDR3 length equals 11 residues. Trimming took 4 bases from V and 7 from J, leaving 9 bases between them. The germline V gene has CDR1 SGHRS and CDR2 YFSETQ. CDR3 residues: CASSPGQEQYF. The CDR3 nucleotides read TGCGCCAGCAGCCCCGGACAGGAGCAGTACTTC.

This clone was seen only a few times. The chain carries TRBV5-1 and TRBJ2-1, with TRBD2 matching over 14 bases. The CDR3 spans 17 residues. Germline V gene data show CDR1 as SGHRS and CDR2 as YFSETQ. V trimming: 4 bases; J trimming: 8 bases; junction bases outside the gene matches: 11. CDR3 nucleotides: TGCGCCAGCAGCGAACGACTAGCGGGAGGGCCGGGTGATGAGCAGTTCTTC. It codes for CASSERLAGGPGDEQFF.

This chain links TRBV21-1 with TRBJ2-7; the DNA was not used to check the table's D call, TRBD1. TRBV21-1 is classified as a pseudogene. The CDR3 is 15 residues long. The CDR3 loop reads CASSKGWGQGHEQYF. The CDR3 region has the DNA TGTGCCAGCAGCAAAGGATGGGGACAGGGCCACGAGCAGTACTTC.

The chain couples TRBV7-2 to TRBJ1-5; no definite D call. The CDR3 sequence is 19 residues long. Trimming shortened V by 4 bases and J by 2 bases, and 24 bases separated the two germline ends. Germline V gives CDR1 SGHTA, CDR2 FQGNSA. The chain's CDR3 is CASSYTSTAIGYGNQPQHF. CDR3 sequence (DNA): TGTGCCAGCAGCTATACCTCGACCGCAATCGGATATGGCAATCAGCCCCAGCATTTT.

The rearrangement joins TRBV4-3 to TRBJ1-6; 8 positions agree with TRBD1. This CDR3 is 15 amino acids long. Trimming took 0 bases from V and 9 from J; bases not matched to a gene: 4. Germline V lookup: CDR1 LGHNA, CDR2 YSLEER. CDR3 in amino acids: CASSQDSDRASPLHF. CDR3 DNA sequence: TGCGCCAGCAGCCAAGATTCGGACAGGGCTTCACCCCTCCACTTT.

The V call is TRBV5-5, the J call TRBJ1-5; the D gene is possibly TRBD1 (5 bases). The V end lost 5 bases, the J end lost 0 bases, and 15 bases lay between the germline ends. The CDR3 runs 16 residues. CDR1 is SGHKS and CDR2 is YYEKEE in the germline V gene (reference sequence). This chain's CDR3 is CASSHGGRNSNQPQHF. Here the CDR3 DNA reads TGTGCCAGCAGTCACGGGGGGAGAAATAGCAATCAGCCCCAGCATTTT.

The CDR3 nucleotides are TGTGCCAGCAGTGAGACTAGCGGGAGGCGGAATACGCAGTATTTT. This translates into CASSETSGRRNTQYF. The chain joins TRBV6-1 to TRBJ2-3; 13 bases are shared with TRBD2. The CDR3 sequence is 15 residues long. Germline V gene sequence: CDR1 MNHNS, CDR2 SASEGT. V dropped 3 bases and J dropped 7; count of bases not matched to a gene: 4.

The gene calls are TRBV10-3 and TRBJ2-2; D not resolved. From germline, CDR1 is ENHRY and CDR2 SYGVKD. Trimming removed 0 bases from V and 4 bases from J, with 3 bases in between. This CDR3 has 13 amino acids. CDR3 amino acids: CAISESGTGELFF. The CDR3 DNA reads as TGTGCCATCAGTGAGTCCGGCACCGGGGAGCTGTTTTTT.

V and J are TRBV30 and TRBJ2-6; 7 bases map to TRBD1. The V gene's germline CDR1 is GTSNPN and CDR2 SVGIG (reference sequence). The CDR3 is 17 residues long. Germline trimming cut 2 bases from V and 0 bases from J; bases unmatched to any gene: 7. This CDR3 reads CAWSSPGQSSGANVLTF. The CDR3 DNA sequence: TGTGCCTGGAGTTCTCCGGGACAGAGCTCTGGGGCCAACGTCCTGACTTTC.

The V gene is TRBV19, the J gene TRBJ2-6; tentatively, D is TRBD1 or TRBD2 (5 bases each). Trimming removed 1 base from V and 0 bases from J, with 10 bases in between. The CDR3 runs to 17 residues. Germline lookup yields CDR1 LNHDA and CDR2 SQIVND (reference sequence). The CDR3 DNA reads TGTGCCAGTAGTATAGGTGAAGGGACCTCTGGGGCCAACGTCCTGACTTTC. This encodes CASSIGEGTSGANVLTF.

V and J are TRBV6-6 and TRBJ2-2, with no clear D. Germline assignment: CDR1 MNHNY and CDR2 SVGAGI (reference sequence). The CDR3 has 13 residues. V lost 7 bases to trimming and J lost 4 bases, with 10 bases between them. CDR3 sequence reads: CASTTSFTGELFF. In nucleotides, the CDR3 is TGTGCCAGCACGACTTCCTTCACCGGGGAGCTGTTTTTT.

This sequence joins TRBV5-4 and TRBJ1-1; no reliable D call. CDR3 size: 15 residues. Germline CDR1 reads SGHNT; CDR2 reads YYREEE (reference sequence). V was cut by 0 bases and J by 1 base, with 10 bases left in between. In DNA, the CDR3 is TGTGCCAGCAGCTTGGAGGGCCGGGCGAACACTGAAGCTTTCTTT. Translation: CASSLEGRANTEAFF.

The V gene is TRBV6-5, the J gene TRBJ2-7, with D possibly matching TRBD2 (5 bases). The CDR3 is 14 amino acids. V was clipped by 5 bases and J by 2 bases, with 13 bases between them. Germline CDR1 reads MNHEY; CDR2 reads SVGAGI. CDR3 DNA: TGTGCCAGCAGTGGAGGCGGAGCTACCTACGAGCAGTACTTC. It codes for CASSGGGATYEQYF.

The chain couples TRBV13 to TRBJ2-7; D tentatively reads TRBD1 or TRBD2 (7 bases each). Trimming shortened V by 8 bases and J by 1 base, and 18 bases separated the two germline ends. The CDR3 is made up of 15 amino acids. Germline loops: CDR1 PRHDT, CDR2 FYEKMQ (reference sequence). CDR3 DNA sequence: TGTGCCAGCCGCACGGGGAGGGGGCGGTCCTACGAGCAGTACTTC. This sequence encodes CASRTGRGRSYEQYF.

The count of this clone is one. This sequence joins TRBV5-1 and TRBJ2-1; TRBD2 might be the D (6 bases). The length of the CDR3 is 15 residues. The germline V and J ends were trimmed by 0 bases and 2 bases, with 9 bases remaining between them. Looked up from germline, CDR1 is SGHRS and CDR2 is YFSETQ. CDR3 sequence: CASSLGSGAYNEQFF. For the CDR3, the DNA is TGCGCCAGCAGCTTGGGTAGCGGAGCCTACAATGAGCAGTTCTTC.

On this clone itself: The same CDR3 arises from other DNA sequences in this sample as well. The chain uses TRBV30 and TRBJ2-5, with 9 positions matching TRBD2. Germline assignment: CDR1 GTSNPN and CDR2 SVGIG (reference sequence). V was clipped by 4 bases and J by 0 bases; unmatched bases: 0. The CDR3 extends over 13 amino acids. The CDR3 sequence: CAWTSGNQETQYF. The CDR3 coding sequence is TGTGCCTGGACTAGCGGGAACCAAGAGACCCAGTACTTC.

The J gene is TRBJ2-1, the V gene TRBV9; TRBD2 might be the D (6 bases). Germline CDR1 SGDLS, CDR2 YYNGEE. The CDR3 consists of 16 residues. The V and J ends lost 0 bases and 4 bases respectively, with 14 bases between them. The CDR3 here is CASSVALAVNYNEQFF. The CDR3 DNA reads TGTGCCAGCAGCGTAGCTTTAGCGGTGAATTACAATGAGCAGTTCTTC.

The rearrangement links TRBV5-8 to TRBJ2-7; possibly TRBD1 or TRBD2 for D (5 bases each). Trimming stripped 3 bases from V and 6 bases from J, with 16 bases between. The CDR3 runs to 14 residues. Germline loops: CDR1 SGHTS, CDR2 YDEGEE. The DNA of the CDR3 is TGTGCCAGCAGCTGGACCGGGGCCCTGGTCGAGCAGTACTTC. Residues: CASSWTGALVEQYF.

This clone was seen a handful of times. V is TRBV21-1 and J is TRBJ1-1; TRBD1 is the table's D call and was not checked against the DNA. TRBV21-1 is designated a pseudogene. The length of the CDR3 is 16 residues. Written as DNA, the CDR3 is TGTGCCAGCAGCCCTAAGGGTCCATTCAGGGACACTGAAGCTTTCTTT. Amino acids: CASSPKGPFRDTEAFF.